This paragraph covers one TCR beta chain sequence. Its target is unknown. Germline CDR1 is LNHNV and CDR2 is YYDKDF (reference sequence). The CDR3 extends over 14 amino acids. V was clipped by 3 bases and J by 4 bases, with 12 bases between them. This specimen belongs to a study of blood T cells in healthy people across ages. The overall study: Capturing about one barcoded beta molecule per two T cells was achieved by template switching.

Broader study findings: Getting older went along with TCR beta diversity per million T cells dropping roughly linearly.

The donors, all healthy, were Caucasians living in Russia, aged about 6 to 90. Sample-barcoded 5' priming and a J-beta primer mix drove a second PCR of roughly 7 to 11 cycles. A template-switch adaptor containing 12 random nucleotides labeled each cDNA molecule. In TCRdb, the 5' RACE reads were re-called with MiXCR into one record per CDR3 protein. The table shows about a million distinct CDR3 sequences, with around 54% occurring only once. The receptor's source is a woman between 55 and 75 years old in good health. Sequences were obtained from blood. The chain combines TRBV15 with TRBJ2-5; perhaps TRBD2 as D (5 bases). The CDR3 DNA sequence: TGTGCCACCAGCAGGTGGCTAGCTGCAGAGACCCAGTACTTC. It is translated as CATSRWLAAETQYF.